Presented here are 8 T cell receptor beta chains from one specimen sequenced in a study of Ad26.COV2.S vaccination and SARS-CoV-2 variants. Treatment given: some 20 received Ad26.COV2.S at low or high dose, single or two shots; five or six received placebo; per-sample allocation not given. Vaccine and placebo recipients were sampled on day 63 after the first injection. Here immunoSEQ multiplex PCR was the method, and the copy in TCRdb shows in-frame clones only, minus some. The sample includes 350,000 to 500,000 clones, about 91% seen only once; the top ten take 2.5%. This specimen was peripheral blood, taken in a trial of Ad26.COV2.S vaccine versus placebo. The source is a person aged 18-65 years who received the Ad26.COV2.S COVID-19 vaccine or a placebo.

The rearrangement joins TRBV24-1 to TRBJ2-3; TRBD2 agrees at 7 bases. The CDR3 contains 20 residues. Germline trimming cut 3 bases from V and 4 bases from J; bases unmatched to any gene: 21. Germline CDR1 KGHDR, CDR2 SFDVKD. The CDR3 coding sequence is TGTGCCACCAGTGATCCCCTCCCCTTTGGAGACGGGAGGAACGCAGATACGCAGTATTTT. This encodes CATSDPLPFGDGRNADTQYF.

V usage is TRBV6-2 or TRBV6-3 and J usage is TRBJ1-5, with D possibly TRBD1 on 5 matching bases. This CDR3 comprises 15 residues. Germline V gives CDR1 MNHEY, CDR2 SVGEGT. Trimming pared 5 bases from V and 6 bases from J, leaving 17 bases between. CDR3 loop: CASSARPGGPQPQHF. As DNA, the CDR3 is TGTGCCAGCAGTGCCCGGCCGGGGGGTCCTCAGCCCCAGCATTTT.

Comments on this clone: This sample includes further DNA sequences coding for the same CDR3. The chain recombines TRBV28 with TRBJ2-5; 7 bases agree with TRBD2. This CDR3 is built from 13 residues. Germline lookup yields CDR1 MDHEN and CDR2 SYDVKM. Germline trimming cut 3 bases from V and 4 bases from J; bases unmatched to any gene: 2. The CDR3 DNA is TGTGCCAGCAGTTTCGGGGGGAGAGAGACCCAGTACTTC. Protein: CASSFGGRETQYF.

This chain links TRBV9 with TRBJ2-3, with D hard to call. The germline V gene has CDR1 SGDLS and CDR2 YYNGEE. The CDR3 is 13 amino acids. The ends were cut back, 3 bases at V and 1 base at J, with 6 bases in the middle. The CDR3 coding sequence is TGTGCCAGCAGCGCCCATCGCACAGATACGCAGTATTTT. This sequence encodes CASSAHRTDTQYF.

The table lists this clone with a count of one. V usage is TRBV28 and J usage is TRBJ1-1; D might be TRBD1 (5 bases). CDR3 length equals 14 residues. V was cut by 2 bases and J by 3 bases, with 10 bases left in between. Germline V lookup: CDR1 MDHEN, CDR2 SYDVKM. In DNA form, the CDR3 reads TGTGCCAGCAGTTTAGGGGCAGTATACACTGAAGCTTTCTTT. It codes for CASSLGAVYTEAFF.

The chain employs TRBV5-6 and TRBJ1-3; 7 bases align to TRBD1. V shed 0 bases and J 4 bases; nucleotides not matched to a gene: 7. Germline assignment: CDR1 SGHDT and CDR2 YYEEEE. The CDR3 consists of 16 residues. The CDR3 region is CASSLGGTALGNTIYF. The CDR3, as DNA: TGTGCCAGCAGCTTGGGCGGGACAGCCCTGGGAAACACCATATATTTT.

The chain joins TRBV11-3 to TRBJ2-6; a possible D gene is TRBD1 (5 bases). V was clipped by 1 base and J by 0 bases, with 10 bases between them. Germline V gene lookup returns CDR1 SGHNT and CDR2 YENEEA. There are 17 residues in the CDR3. CDR3 bases: TGTGCCAGCAGCTTAGTTGACAGCGCCTCTGGGGCCAACGTCCTGACTTTC. Translated, it gives CASSLVDSASGANVLTF.

V gene TRBV20-1 combines with J gene TRBJ2-4, with a tentative D call TRBD2 (5 bases). CDR3 length equals 11 residues. Trimming took 2 bases from V and 11 from J, leaving 10 bases between them. Germline V CDR1 and CDR2: DFQATT, SNEGSKA (reference sequence). The CDR3 protein is CSARLLGVQYF. As DNA, the CDR3 is TGCAGTGCTAGATTACTGGGAGTTCAGTACTTC.